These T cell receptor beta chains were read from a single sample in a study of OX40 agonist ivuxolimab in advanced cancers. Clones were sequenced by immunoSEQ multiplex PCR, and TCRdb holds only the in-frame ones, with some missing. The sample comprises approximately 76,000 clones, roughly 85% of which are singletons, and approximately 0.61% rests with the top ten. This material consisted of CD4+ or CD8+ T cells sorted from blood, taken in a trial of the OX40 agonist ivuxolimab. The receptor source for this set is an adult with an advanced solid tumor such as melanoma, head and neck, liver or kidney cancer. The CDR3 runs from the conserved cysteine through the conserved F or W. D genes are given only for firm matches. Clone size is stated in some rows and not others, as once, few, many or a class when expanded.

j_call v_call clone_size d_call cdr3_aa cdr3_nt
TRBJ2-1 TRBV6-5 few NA CASRRPSSNEQFF TGTGCCAGCAGACGACCTAGTTCCAATGAGCAGTTCTTC
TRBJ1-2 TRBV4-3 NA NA CASSRTVGNYGYTF TGCGCCAGCAGCCGCACCGTGGGGAACTATGGCTACACCTTC
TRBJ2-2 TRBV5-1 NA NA CASSLVASRTNTGELFF TGCGCCAGCAGCTTGGTAGCTTCCCGGACGAACACCGGGGAGCTGTTTTTT
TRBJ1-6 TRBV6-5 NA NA CASSWDTYSYNSPLHF TGTGCCAGCAGTTGGGACACCTACTCCTATAATTCACCCCTCCACTTT
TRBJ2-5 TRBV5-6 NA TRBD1 CASSLSGGAKETQYF TGTGCCAGCAGCTTGTCAGGGGGAGCCAAAGAGACCCAGTACTTC
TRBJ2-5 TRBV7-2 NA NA CASSDRGRGETQYF TGTGCCAGCAGCGACCGCGGCAGGGGAGAGACCCAGTACTTC
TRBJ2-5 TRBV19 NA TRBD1 CASSIAGGEETQYF TGTGCCAGTAGTATTGCAGGGGGCGAGGAGACCCAGTACTTC
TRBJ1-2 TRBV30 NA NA CAWAWGGTGYTF TGTGCCTGGGCATGGGGGGGGACTGGCTACACCTTC
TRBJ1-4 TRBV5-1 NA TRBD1 CASSLGLITGGTNEKLFF TGCGCCAGCAGCTTGGGCCTAATTACAGGGGGGACTAATGAAAAACTGTTTTTT
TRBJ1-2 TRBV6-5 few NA CASSPTDYGYTF TGTGCCAGCAGTCCCACGGACTATGGCTACACCTTC
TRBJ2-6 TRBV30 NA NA CAWWRGSGANVLTF TGTGCCTGGTGGAGAGGCTCTGGGGCCAACGTCCTGACTTTC